The present T cell receptor beta chain was sequenced within a study of blood T cell repertoires in COVID-19. For the study at large: Acute-phase and convalescent COVID-19 samples originated in the United States, Italy and Spain.

In the original workflow: Counts of nucleated cells, estimated from reference gene primer amplification, were obtained. Sequencing was performed with immunoSEQ multiplex PCR; in TCRdb, only in-frame clones are kept and a portion is missing. Clonal size and the V and J genes are those of that table, whereas D and trimming came from the DNA. The data show under 200,000 clones, roughly nine tenths seen once. Sequences were obtained from peripheral blood. The sequence was collected from a man aged 50 or older with acute or convalescent COVID-19.

The CDR3 loop is CASSLDSGGYEQYF. CDR3 nucleotides: TGTGCCAGCAGCTTAGATAGCGGAGGCTACGAGCAGTACTTC. The J gene is TRBJ2-7, the V gene TRBV11-2; weak D call: TRBD2 (6 bases). In germline, CDR1 is SGHAT, CDR2 FQNNGV. Deletions cut 0 bases from V and 3 bases from J, with 9 bases between. CDR3 size: 14 residues.